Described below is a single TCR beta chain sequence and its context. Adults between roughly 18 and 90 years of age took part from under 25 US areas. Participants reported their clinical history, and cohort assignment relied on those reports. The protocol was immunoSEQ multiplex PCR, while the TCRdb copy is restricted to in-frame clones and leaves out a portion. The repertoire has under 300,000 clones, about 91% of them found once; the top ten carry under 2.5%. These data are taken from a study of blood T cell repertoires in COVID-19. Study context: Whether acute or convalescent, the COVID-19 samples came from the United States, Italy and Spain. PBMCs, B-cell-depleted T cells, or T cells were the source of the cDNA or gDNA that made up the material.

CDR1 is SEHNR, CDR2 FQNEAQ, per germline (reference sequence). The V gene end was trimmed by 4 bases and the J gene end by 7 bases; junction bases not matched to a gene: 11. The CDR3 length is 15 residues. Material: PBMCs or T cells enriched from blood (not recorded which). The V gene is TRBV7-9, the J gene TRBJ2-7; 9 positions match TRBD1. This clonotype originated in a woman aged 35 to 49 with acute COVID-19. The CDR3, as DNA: TGTGCCAGCAGCTCCTCGGGACAGGGTACGTGGGAGCAGTACTTC. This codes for CASSSSGQGTWEQYF.